This T cell receptor beta chain was recorded in a study of long-term antiretroviral therapy in people with HIV. Study-wide results and caveats: HIV repertoires spanned tighter CDR3 length ranges than controls did.

Assay version v3.0 of immunoSEQ was used, and it was run at survey level. The table came from immunoSEQ multiplex PCR; TCRdb's copy has only in-frame clones and leaves some out. This table holds approximately 34,000 clones, around 83% found once. V was clipped by 6 bases and J by 0 bases; unmatched bases: 10. Germline CDR1 SGHVS, CDR2 FNYEAQ. The CDR3 contains 16 residues. In regard to this clone: Its antigen remains unknown.

There was at least one pre-ART PBMC sample for each donor, plus at least two post-ART PBMC samples. Sample: unsorted PBMCs, taken 1 year after starting antiretroviral therapy. This receptor was obtained from a young man with HIV. This chain joins TRBV7-6 and TRBJ1-1, with TRBD1 matching over 7 bases. The CDR3 DNA sequence: TGTGCCAGCAGTTACAGGGGAGGCATTATGAACACTGAAGCTTTCTTT. It translates to CASSYRGGIMNTEAFF.